Each of the 30 T cell receptor beta chains below was sequenced from the same sample in a study of blood T cell repertoires in COVID-19. The table came from immunoSEQ multiplex PCR; TCRdb's copy has only in-frame clones and leaves some out. The table lists about 140,000 clones, about four fifths of them singletons. The specimen was peripheral blood. These receptors all come from a human donor in a cohort sampled during active COVID-19.

Only one count was recorded for this clone. CDR3 nucleotide sequence: TGTGCCATCAGTGGTGTAGGACAGCCTAACACTGAAGCTTTCTTT. It encodes CAISGVGQPNTEAFF. The gene calls are TRBV10-3 and TRBJ1-1, with D possibly being TRBD1 (6 bases). CDR3 length equals 15 residues. With 4 bases removed from V and 2 bases from J, the gap between germline ends came to 14 bases. CDR1 is ENHRY, CDR2 SYGVKD, per germline.

The J gene is TRBJ2-5, the V gene TRBV28; TRBD2 might be the D (6 bases). The CDR3 has 14 amino acids. V was cut by 2 bases and J by 5 bases, with 12 bases left in between. Germline CDR1 and CDR2: MDHEN and SYDVKM. The CDR3 DNA reads as TGTGCCAGCAGTTTAGGGACTCTTGGGGAGACCCAGTACTTC. It translates to CASSLGTLGETQYF.

The gene calls are TRBV5-4 and TRBJ1-2; 8 positions agree with TRBD1. From germline, CDR1 is SGHNT and CDR2 YYREEE (reference sequence). This CDR3 has 15 amino acids. The ends lost 5 bases at V and 4 bases at J; junction bases unmatched: 10. The CDR3 nucleotides are TGTGCCAGCAGTCCTCCGACAGGGGACATCTATGGCTACACCTTC. As protein: CASSPPTGDIYGYTF.

Only one count was recorded for this clone. The rearrangement uses TRBV18 and TRBJ2-7, with 8 positions matching TRBD1. V was pared by 6 bases and J by 0 bases, with 4 bases of the junction left unmatched. The CDR3 is 14 residues long. Germline CDR1 is KGHSH and CDR2 is LQKENI. In nucleotides, the CDR3 is TGTGCCAGCTCGACAGGGGTTAACTCCTACGAGCAGTACTTC. Protein sequence: CASSTGVNSYEQYF.

CDR3 nucleotides: TGTGCCAGCAGCCCGGGGACATGGGGCGAGACCCAGTACTTC. Translating gives CASSPGTWGETQYF. The chain employs TRBV7-2 and TRBJ2-5, with D possibly being TRBD1 (6 bases). Trimming took 5 bases from V and 5 from J, leaving 15 bases between them. CDR1 SGHTA and CDR2 FQGNSA come from the germline V gene. The CDR3 contains 14 residues.

The chain combines TRBV5-4 with TRBJ1-6, with 7 positions matching TRBD1. The CDR3 is 14 amino acids. V gave up 1 base and J gave up 8 bases; unmatched junction bases: 3. Germline V lookup: CDR1 SGHNT, CDR2 YYREEE (reference sequence). The CDR3 is CASSLRQGDSPLHF. The CDR3 DNA reads as TGTGCCAGCAGCTTGCGACAGGGCGATTCACCCCTCCACTTT.

The chain combines TRBV9 with TRBJ1-1, with D possibly being TRBD1 (5 bases). Deletions cut 4 bases from V and 1 base from J, with 8 bases between. Germline loops: CDR1 SGDLS, CDR2 YYNGEE. This CDR3 has 13 residues. CDR3 nucleotides: TGTGCCAGCAGCTGGGGGGAGAACACTGAAGCTTTCTTT. Its protein is CASSWGENTEAFF. The full variable domain, its missing parts supplied by reference TRBV9 and TRBJ1-1, is DSGVTQTPKHLITATGQRVTLRCSPRSGDLSVYWYQQSLDQGLQFLIQYYNGEERAKGNILERFSAQQFPDLHSELNLSSLELGDSALYFCASSWGENTEAFFGQGTRLTVV.

The chain links TRBV5-1 to TRBJ1-5; a weak D match, TRBD1 (5 bases). Per the germline V gene, CDR1 is SGHRS and CDR2 is YFSETQ. The length of the CDR3 is 14 residues. Trimming took off 0 bases at V and 4 bases at J, with 8 bases between the two ends. CDR3 residues: CASSLGQINQPQHF. Here the CDR3 DNA reads TGCGCCAGCAGCTTGGGACAGATAAATCAGCCCCAGCATTTT.

This rearrangement joins TRBV6-6 to TRBJ2-5; D is possibly TRBD1 (5 bases). CDR1 is MNHNY and CDR2 is SVGAGI in the germline V gene (reference sequence). The V gene lost 5 bases and the J gene lost 3 bases, with 22 bases spanning the gap. The CDR3 runs 17 residues. DNA for the CDR3: TGTGCCAGCAGTCCTTTGGTCCTTCCCAGGGTAAAAGAGACCCAGTACTTC. It is translated as CASSPLVLPRVKETQYF.

This clone was found many times. This chain uses TRBV7-8 with TRBJ1-5; TRBD1 might be the D (6 bases). V lost 1 base, J lost 5 bases, and 9 bases lay in between. Germline assignment: CDR1 SGHVS and CDR2 FQNEAQ. The CDR3 contains 14 residues. The CDR3 coding sequence is TGTGCCAGCAGCTTAGGACAGGCGTATCAGCCCCAGCATTTT. It encodes CASSLGQAYQPQHF.

The rearrangement uses TRBV10-3 and TRBJ2-7, with D possibly matching TRBD1 (5 bases). Trimming took 6 bases from V and 6 from J, leaving 12 bases between them. This CDR3 has 12 residues. The germline CDR1 and CDR2 sequences are ENHRY and SYGVKD. CDR3 in amino acids: CAISREGSEQYF. DNA for the CDR3: TGTGCCATCAGCAGGGAAGGGTCCGAGCAGTACTTC.

Written as DNA, the CDR3 is TGCGCCAGCAGCTTCGGACAGACCTACGAGCAGTACTTC. Its translation is CASSFGQTYEQYF. The V gene is TRBV5-1, the J gene TRBJ2-7; possibly TRBD1 for D (6 bases). The CDR3 length is 13 residues. Trimming pared 2 bases from V and 2 bases from J, leaving 8 bases between. Germline CDR1 SGHRS, CDR2 YFSETQ. Full variable domain (outside the CDR3, taken from reference TRBV5-1 and TRBJ2-7): KAGVTQTPRYLIKTRGQQVTLSCSPISGHRSVSWYQQTPGQGLQFLFEYFSETQRNKGNFPGRFSGRQFSNSRSEMNVSTLELGDSALYLCASSFGQTYEQYFGPGTRLTVT.

V and J are TRBV20-1 and TRBJ2-3; D remains ambiguous. Germline V gene lookup returns CDR1 DFQATT and CDR2 SNEGSKA (reference sequence). The length of the CDR3 is 11 residues. V lost 5 bases to trimming and J lost 4 bases, with 7 bases between them. This CDR3 reads CSAYLSDTQYF. Written as DNA, the CDR3 is TGCAGTGCTTATCTATCAGATACGCAGTATTTT.

As DNA, the CDR3 is TGTGCCAGCAGTGACACTGGCAGGGGACCCTACGAGCAGTACTTC. The encoded protein is CASSDTGRGPYEQYF. The chain has TRBV6-4 and TRBJ2-7; TRBD1 is a possible D gene (6 bases). Trimming stripped 2 bases from V and 2 bases from J, with 13 bases between. The CDR3 has 15 residues. Germline V gene data show CDR1 as MRHNA and CDR2 as SNTAGT.

The CDR3, as DNA: TGCGCCAGCAGCTTCCTCCCCGGGACAGGGACCGGGGAGCTGTTTTTT. It specifies CASSFLPGTGTGELFF. This sequence joins TRBV5-1 and TRBJ2-2, with TRBD1 identical over 9 bases. This CDR3 has 16 residues. J was trimmed by 5 bases and V by 2 bases; bases with no gene match: 7. Germline loops: CDR1 SGHRS, CDR2 YFSETQ.

This clone has just one count. The chain couples TRBV25-1 to TRBJ2-1, with 12 bases fitting TRBD2. The J segment lost 8 bases and the V segment lost 4 bases, leaving 15 bases of the junction unmatched. Per the germline V gene, CDR1 is MGHDK and CDR2 is SYGVNS. This CDR3 spans 18 amino acids. CDR3 region: CASSAYRPTSGGYHEQFF. The DNA for the CDR3 is TGTGCCAGCAGTGCCTACAGACCTACTAGCGGGGGGTACCATGAGCAGTTCTTC.

The chain recombines TRBV9 with TRBJ1-3, with 9 positions matching TRBD1. V shed 4 bases, J shed 4 bases, and the junction held 6 bases outside the gene matches. Germline V gives CDR1 SGDLS, CDR2 YYNGEE. This CDR3 has 15 amino acids. The CDR3 nucleotides read TGTGCCAGCAGCATAGGACAGGGGCAGGGAAACACCATATATTTT. It specifies CASSIGQGQGNTIYF.

The chain is built from TRBV6-2 or TRBV6-3 and TRBJ2-3; D is unclear. The V end lost 2 bases, the J end lost 11 bases, and 11 bases lay between the germline ends. The length of the CDR3 is 12 residues. The germline V gene has CDR1 MNHEY and CDR2 SVGEGT. The CDR3: CASSYEEIRQYF. The CDR3 DNA follows: TGTGCCAGCAGTTACGAGGAGATTAGGCAGTATTTT.

The gene calls are TRBV11-3 and TRBJ2-6; D might be TRBD1 (6 bases). This CDR3 region has 18 residues. The germline V gene has CDR1 SGHNT and CDR2 YENEEA. V shed 6 bases and J shed 1 base, with 19 bases lying between them. For the CDR3, the DNA is TGTGCCAGCAGTCTCCTTGGGGACATCCTTTCTGGGGCCAACGTCCTGACTTTC. Residues: CASSLLGDILSGANVLTF.

In nucleotides, the CDR3 is TGTGCCAGCAGTTACGCGGGTCTTCGCGACGCTTTCTTT. It translates to CASSYAGLRDAFF. V is TRBV6-6 and J is TRBJ1-1, with D hard to call. Germline V CDR1 and CDR2: MNHNY, SVGAGI (reference sequence). V lost 2 bases and J lost 11, with 15 bases in between. The CDR3 is 13 amino acids.

The J gene is TRBJ2-1, the V gene TRBV6-2 or TRBV6-3, with 7 bases matching TRBD2. This CDR3 region has 16 residues. V dropped 5 bases and J dropped 4; count of bases not matched to a gene: 11. Germline V gene lookup returns CDR1 MNHEY and CDR2 SVGEGT. DNA of the CDR3: TGTGCCAGCAGTCAAGGTGGGGGGGTTGGATACAATGAGCAGTTCTTC. As protein: CASSQGGGVGYNEQFF.

V and J are TRBV5-4 and TRBJ2-5; perhaps TRBD2 as D (6 bases). The germline gives CDR1 SGHNT, CDR2 YYREEE (reference sequence). The CDR3 runs to 14 residues. The germline V and J ends were trimmed by 0 bases and 9 bases, with 15 bases remaining between them. CDR3 DNA: TGTGCCAGCAGCTTGGAGGCTAGCGCTTTGGCCCAGTACTTC. The encoded protein is CASSLEASALAQYF.

The gene calls are TRBV7-9 and TRBJ1-6; D gene unclear. V gave up 5 bases and J gave up 7 bases, with 15 bases separating them. Germline lookup yields CDR1 SEHNR and CDR2 FQNEAQ (reference sequence). CDR3 size: 15 residues. The CDR3 reads CASSPQSSGNSPLHF. CDR3 in DNA: TGTGCCAGCAGCCCGCAGTCATCGGGGAATTCACCCCTCCACTTT.

In nucleotides, the CDR3 is TGTGCCAGCAGTAAAGGACAGGGGCTGGCCACTGAAGCTTTCTTT. It translates to CASSKGQGLATEAFF. This sequence joins TRBV6-1 and TRBJ1-1; 9 nucleotides agree with TRBD1. V was clipped by 5 bases and J by 4 bases; unmatched bases: 8. CDR3 length equals 15 residues. The germline gives CDR1 MNHNS, CDR2 SASEGT.

The chain joins TRBV6-2 or TRBV6-3 to TRBJ2-3; 11 bases line up with TRBD2. This CDR3 comprises 19 residues. Unmatched junction bases numbered 15, after V lost 1 base and J lost 6 bases. Germline V gene lookup returns CDR1 MNHEY and CDR2 SVGEGT. The CDR3 DNA reads as TGTGCCAGCAGTTACTACCTAGCGGGGGGTAGCGGGACTATTGATACGCAGTATTTT. This encodes CASSYYLAGGSGTIDTQYF.

This clone was counted a few times. The chain links TRBV4-2 to TRBJ2-7; tentatively, D is TRBD2 (6 bases). In germline, CDR1 is LGHNA, CDR2 YNFKEQ. The CDR3 extends over 15 amino acids. The ends were cut back, 0 bases at V and 3 bases at J, with 12 bases in the middle. The CDR3 region is CASSQDIGGLYEQYF. CDR3 DNA: TGTGCCAGCAGCCAAGATATCGGGGGTCTCTACGAGCAGTACTTC.

The gene calls are TRBV11-3 and TRBJ2-2; 8 positions match TRBD1. CDR3 length: 15 residues. In germline, CDR1 is SGHNT, CDR2 YENEEA. Unmatched junction bases numbered 4, after V lost 2 bases and J lost 5 bases. DNA of the CDR3: TGTGCCAGCAGCTTACTGGGACAGGCGACCGGGGAGCTGTTTTTT. Translated, it gives CASSLLGQATGELFF.

J is TRBJ2-3 and V is TRBV4-1, with D hard to call. There are 13 residues in the CDR3. Germline lookup yields CDR1 MGHRA and CDR2 YSYEKL. Between the trimmed V and J ends, which lost 4 bases and 3 bases, there was a span of 8 bases. CDR3 residues: CASSLHETDTQYF. The CDR3 nucleotides are TGCGCCAGCAGCCTTCACGAGACAGATACGCAGTATTTT.

The V call is TRBV9, the J call TRBJ2-3; D call uncertain. V was trimmed by 3 bases and J by 3 bases, leaving 14 bases between them. Germline V gives CDR1 SGDLS, CDR2 YYNGEE. The CDR3 is 15 amino acids. The CDR3 DNA follows: TGTGCCAGCAGCGGCACACCGGGTTTTACAGATACGCAGTATTTT. It specifies CASSGTPGFTDTQYF.

This clone was detected once. The chain is built from TRBV29-1 and TRBJ2-3; TRBD2 matches at 12 bases. CDR1 is SQVTM, CDR2 ANQGSEA, per germline. The CDR3 runs 15 residues. J was trimmed by 4 bases and V by 4 bases; bases with no gene match: 6. As DNA, the CDR3 is TGCAGCGTTGTAACTAGCGGGGGGTCGGCAGATACGCAGTATTTT. Translating gives CSVVTSGGSADTQYF.